A single sample is the source of the 13 T cell receptor beta chains below, sequenced in a study of CD8+ T cells in alopecia areata. cDNA reverse transcribed from extracted RNA served as the sequencing template. Some clones are missing from TCRdb's copy, which holds only in-frame ones; the method was immunoSEQ multiplex PCR. The sample has roughly 150,000 clones; 62% are singletons. Sequencing input: CD8+ T cells sorted from blood. These receptors were taken from a human donor in good health.

The chain carries TRBV15 and TRBJ1-4; D unresolved. The CDR3 is 17 amino acids. V lost 0 bases to trimming and J lost 6 bases, with 17 bases between them. Germline CDR1 and CDR2: LNHNV and YYDKDF (reference sequence). CDR3 DNA: TGTGCCACCAGCAGAGATCCGTGGCTGAGTTCGGATGAAAAACTGTTTTTT. Protein product: CATSRDPWLSSDEKLFF.

This clone has a single count. The chain is built from TRBV6-5 and TRBJ2-7; D remains ambiguous. From germline, CDR1 is MNHEY and CDR2 SVGAGI. V was trimmed by 2 bases and J by 3 bases, leaving 8 bases between them. The CDR3 is 13 residues long. CDR3 nucleotide sequence: TGTGCCAGCAGTTACGCGGCAGGCTACGAGCAGTACTTC. This codes for CASSYAAGYEQYF.

The chain is built from TRBV6-5 and TRBJ2-1; 7 positions match TRBD2. After removal of 2 bases from V and 9 bases from J, the junction contained 7 bases not matched to a gene. This CDR3 region has 14 residues. Germline V gene data show CDR1 as MNHEY and CDR2 as SVGAGI. CDR3 loop: CASSYGGSYREQFF. The CDR3 nucleotides read TGTGCCAGCAGTTACGGCGGGAGTTACCGTGAGCAGTTCTTC.

V is TRBV6-5 and J is TRBJ1-1; D unresolved. CDR3 length equals 14 residues. V lost 6 bases and J 4 bases, leaving 15 bases between the germline ends. CDR1 and CDR2 (germline): MNHEY, SVGAGI. The CDR3 coding sequence is TGTGCCAGCAGCGCACCCGGGTCAGTCACTGAAGCTTTCTTT. The encoded protein is CASSAPGSVTEAFF.

There are a few counts of this clone. The chain is built from TRBV2 and TRBJ2-7; D gene uncertain. Per the germline V gene, CDR1 is SNHLY and CDR2 is FYNNEI. V lost 4 bases to trimming and J lost 2 bases, with 6 bases between them. The CDR3 has 12 amino acids. CDR3 DNA sequence: TGTGCCAGCAGTGGGGTTGCCTACGAGCAGTACTTC. Its translation is CASSGVAYEQYF.

This rearrangement joins TRBV11-2 to TRBJ2-5; D assignment may be TRBD1 or TRBD2 (5 bases each). Germline V CDR1 and CDR2: SGHAT, FQNNGV. Trimming removed 5 bases at V and 0 bases at J, with 10 bases between. The CDR3 covers 14 residues. CDR3 DNA sequence: TGTGCCAGCAGCGAGGGACGCTACCAAGAGACCCAGTACTTC. The encoded protein is CASSEGRYQETQYF.

This chain links TRBV2 with TRBJ2-2; TRBD2 matches 7 bases. From germline, CDR1 is SNHLY and CDR2 FYNNEI. Losses at the gene ends were 7 bases for V and 5 bases for J; bases not matched to a gene: 10. The CDR3 consists of 15 residues. The DNA of the CDR3 is TGTGCCAGCAACCTTGGGGGGGGACGGACCGGGGAGCTGTTTTTT. This encodes CASNLGGGRTGELFF. The full variable domain, in which reference TRBV2 and TRBJ2-2 provide the parts outside the CDR3, is EPEVTQTPSHQVTQMGQEVILRCVPISNHLYFYWYRQILGQKVEFLVSFYNNEISEKSEIFDDQFSVERPDGSNFTLKIRSTKLEDSAMYFCASNLGGGRTGELFFGEGSRLTVL.

The V call is TRBV29-1, the J call TRBJ2-5; D gene unclear. V was shortened by 6 bases and J by 5 bases, with 19 bases between the two germline ends. Germline V gene sequence: CDR1 SQVTM, CDR2 ANQGSEA. This CDR3 contains 14 residues. The CDR3 coding sequence is TGCAGCGTACCCGAACCCGGGCGGTCGGAGACCCAGTACTTC. It encodes CSVPEPGRSETQYF.

The chain combines TRBV11-2 with TRBJ1-2, with a tentative D call TRBD1 (5 bases). Germline V gives CDR1 SGHAT, CDR2 FQNNGV. The V gene lost 1 base and the J gene lost 6 bases, with 6 bases spanning the gap. CDR3 length equals 12 residues. In DNA, the CDR3 is TGTGCCAGCAGCTTAGGGGGGGATGGCTACACCTTC. Encoded protein: CASSLGGDGYTF.

This chain joins TRBV29-1 and TRBJ2-1, with TRBD1 matching over 7 bases. Losses at the gene ends were 4 bases for V and 7 bases for J; bases not matched to a gene: 7. This CDR3 has 13 residues. The germline V gene has CDR1 SQVTM and CDR2 ANQGSEA. The CDR3 sequence: CSVAQGLLNEQFF. Here the CDR3 DNA reads TGCAGCGTTGCACAGGGGCTATTAAATGAGCAGTTCTTC.

This clone was picked up one time. This chain joins TRBV4-1 and TRBJ2-3; D is uncertain. CDR1 and CDR2 from the germline V gene are MGHRA and YSYEKL. The CDR3 extends over 13 amino acids. Trimming pared 4 bases from V and 2 bases from J, leaving 7 bases between. The chain's CDR3 is CASSRAVTDTQYF. The CDR3 DNA reads as TGCGCCAGCAGCCGTGCGGTCACAGATACGCAGTATTTT.

This chain links TRBV29-1 with TRBJ2-2; possibly TRBD2 for D (6 bases). This CDR3 contains 15 residues. V shed 1 base and J shed 6 bases, with 15 bases lying between them. Germline V gene lookup returns CDR1 SQVTM and CDR2 ANQGSEA. CDR3 in DNA: TGCAGCGTTGAAGTTCGAACTAGCCTAGCCGGGGAGCTGTTTTTT. The encoded protein is CSVEVRTSLAGELFF.

V gene TRBV27 combines with J gene TRBJ2-1, with D tentatively TRBD2 (6 bases). V gave up 3 bases and J gave up 3 bases, with 18 bases separating them. The CDR3 is 17 amino acids. Germline V gene data show CDR1 as MNHEY and CDR2 as SMNVEV (reference sequence). CDR3 region: CASSFLPLAGIYNEQFF. CDR3 bases: TGTGCCAGCAGTTTCCTCCCCCTGGCGGGAATCTACAATGAGCAGTTCTTC.